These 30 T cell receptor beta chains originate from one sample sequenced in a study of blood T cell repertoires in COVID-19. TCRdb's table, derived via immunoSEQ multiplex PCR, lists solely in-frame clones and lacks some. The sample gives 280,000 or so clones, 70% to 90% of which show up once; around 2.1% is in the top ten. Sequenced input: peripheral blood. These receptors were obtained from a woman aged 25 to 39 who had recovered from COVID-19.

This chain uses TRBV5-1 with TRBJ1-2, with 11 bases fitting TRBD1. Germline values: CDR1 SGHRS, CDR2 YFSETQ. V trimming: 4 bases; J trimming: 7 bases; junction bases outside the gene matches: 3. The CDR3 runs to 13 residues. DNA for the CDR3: TGCGCCAGCAGCCCCGGGACAGGGGGTGGCTACACCTTC. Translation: CASSPGTGGGYTF.

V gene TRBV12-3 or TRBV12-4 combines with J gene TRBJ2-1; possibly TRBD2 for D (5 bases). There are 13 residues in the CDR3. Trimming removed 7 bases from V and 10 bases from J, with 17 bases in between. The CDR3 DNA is TGTGCCAGCACCGCGGGCCTAGCTGGCGAGCAGTTCTTC. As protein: CASTAGLAGEQFF.

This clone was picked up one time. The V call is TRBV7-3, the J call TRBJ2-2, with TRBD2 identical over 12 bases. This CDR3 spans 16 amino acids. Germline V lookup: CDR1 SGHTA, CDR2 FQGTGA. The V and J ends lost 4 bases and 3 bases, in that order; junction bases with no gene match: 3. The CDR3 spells CASSYGTSGYTGELFF. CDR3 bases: TGTGCCAGCAGCTACGGGACTAGCGGGTACACCGGGGAGCTGTTTTTT.

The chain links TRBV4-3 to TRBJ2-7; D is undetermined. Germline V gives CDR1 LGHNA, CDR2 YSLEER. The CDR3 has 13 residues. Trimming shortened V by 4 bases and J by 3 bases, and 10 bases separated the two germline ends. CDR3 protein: CASSPQHSYEQYF. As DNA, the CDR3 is TGCGCCAGCAGCCCTCAACACAGCTACGAGCAGTACTTC.

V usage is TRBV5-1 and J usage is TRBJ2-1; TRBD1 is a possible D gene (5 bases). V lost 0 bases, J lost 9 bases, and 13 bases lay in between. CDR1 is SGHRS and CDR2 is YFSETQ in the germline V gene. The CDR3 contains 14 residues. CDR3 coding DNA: TGCGCCAGCAGCTTGGGGGCCAGGGTCGCTGAGCAGTTCTTC. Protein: CASSLGARVAEQFF.

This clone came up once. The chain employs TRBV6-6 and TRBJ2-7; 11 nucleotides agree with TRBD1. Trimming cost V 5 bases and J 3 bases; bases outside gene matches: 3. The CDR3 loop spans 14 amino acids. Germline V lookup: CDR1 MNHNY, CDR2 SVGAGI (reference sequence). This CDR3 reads CASSTGTGGYEQYF. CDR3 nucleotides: TGTGCCAGCAGTACCGGGACAGGGGGCTACGAGCAGTACTTC.

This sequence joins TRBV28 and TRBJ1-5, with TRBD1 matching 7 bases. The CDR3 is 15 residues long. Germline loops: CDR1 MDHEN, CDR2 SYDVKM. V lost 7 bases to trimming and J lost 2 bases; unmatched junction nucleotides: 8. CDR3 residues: CASTSPTGGNQPQHF. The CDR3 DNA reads TGTGCCAGCACTTCGCCCACAGGGGGCAATCAGCCCCAGCATTTT.

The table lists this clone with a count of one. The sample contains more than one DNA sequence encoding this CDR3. CDR3 sequence reads: CAWSGTGVYQPQHF. DNA of the CDR3: TGTGCCTGGAGCGGAACAGGGGTGTATCAGCCCCAGCATTTT. The chain uses TRBV30 and TRBJ1-5; TRBD1 matches at 7 bases. The CDR3 spans 14 residues. From germline, CDR1 is GTSNPN and CDR2 SVGIG (reference sequence). With 3 bases clipped from V and 5 bases from J, the junction kept 7 bases outside the gene matches.

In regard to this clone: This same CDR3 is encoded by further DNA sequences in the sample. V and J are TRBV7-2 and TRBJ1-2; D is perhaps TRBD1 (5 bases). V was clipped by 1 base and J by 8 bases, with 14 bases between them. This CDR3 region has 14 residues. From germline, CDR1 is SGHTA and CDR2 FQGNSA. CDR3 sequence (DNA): TGTGCCAGCAGCTTAGGTTGGGGGGTGGGGGGCTACACCTTC. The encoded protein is CASSLGWGVGGYTF.

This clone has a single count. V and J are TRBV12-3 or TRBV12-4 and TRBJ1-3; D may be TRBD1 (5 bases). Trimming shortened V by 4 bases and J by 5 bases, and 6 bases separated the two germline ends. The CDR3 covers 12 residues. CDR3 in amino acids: CASSSDRNTIYF. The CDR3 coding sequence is TGTGCCAGCAGTTCGGACAGAAACACCATATATTTT.

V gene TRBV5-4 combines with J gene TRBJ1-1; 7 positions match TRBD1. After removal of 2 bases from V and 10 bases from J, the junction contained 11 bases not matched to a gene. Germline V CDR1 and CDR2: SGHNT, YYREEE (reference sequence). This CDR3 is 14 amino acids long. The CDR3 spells CASSFRGGERRAFF. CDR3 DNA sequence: TGTGCCAGCAGCTTCCGAGGGGGCGAGCGTAGAGCTTTCTTT.

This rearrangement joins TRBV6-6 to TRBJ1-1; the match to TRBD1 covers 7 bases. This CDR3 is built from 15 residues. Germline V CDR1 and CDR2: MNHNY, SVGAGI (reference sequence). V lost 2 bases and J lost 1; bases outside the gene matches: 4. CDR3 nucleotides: TGTGCCAGCAGTTACGGGCAGGGGGGGAACACTGAAGCTTTCTTT. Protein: CASSYGQGGNTEAFF.

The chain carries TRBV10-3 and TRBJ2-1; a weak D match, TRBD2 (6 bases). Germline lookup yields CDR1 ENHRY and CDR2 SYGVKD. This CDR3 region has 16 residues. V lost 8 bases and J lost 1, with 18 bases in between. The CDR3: CAIGRIGSSSYNEQFF. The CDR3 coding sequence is TGTGCCATCGGGAGGATAGGGAGCAGTTCCTACAATGAGCAGTTCTTC.

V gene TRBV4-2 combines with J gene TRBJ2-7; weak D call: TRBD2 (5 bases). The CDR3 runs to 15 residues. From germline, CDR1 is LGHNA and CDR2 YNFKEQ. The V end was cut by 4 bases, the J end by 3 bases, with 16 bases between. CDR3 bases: TGTGCCAGCAGCCTTCGAGAGGGAGTGGGCTACGAGCAGTACTTC. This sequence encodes CASSLREGVGYEQYF.

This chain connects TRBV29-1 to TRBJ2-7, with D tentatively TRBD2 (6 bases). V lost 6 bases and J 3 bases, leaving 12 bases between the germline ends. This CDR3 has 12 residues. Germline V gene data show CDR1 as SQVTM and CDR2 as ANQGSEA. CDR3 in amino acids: CSVLAENYEQYF. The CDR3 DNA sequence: TGCAGCGTATTAGCGGAGAACTACGAGCAGTACTTC.

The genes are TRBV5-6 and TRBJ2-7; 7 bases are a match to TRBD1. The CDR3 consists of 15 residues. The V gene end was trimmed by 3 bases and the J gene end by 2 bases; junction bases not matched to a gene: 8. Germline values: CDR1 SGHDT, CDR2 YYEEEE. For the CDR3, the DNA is TGTGCCAGCAGCTACATAAACAGGGGAACCTACGAGCAGTACTTC. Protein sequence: CASSYINRGTYEQYF.

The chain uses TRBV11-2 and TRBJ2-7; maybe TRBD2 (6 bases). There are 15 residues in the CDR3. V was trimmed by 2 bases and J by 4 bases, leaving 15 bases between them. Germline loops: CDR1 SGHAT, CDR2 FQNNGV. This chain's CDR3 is CASSLSSGEVYEQYF. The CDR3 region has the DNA TGTGCCAGCAGCTTATCATCCGGGGAGGTGTACGAGCAGTACTTC. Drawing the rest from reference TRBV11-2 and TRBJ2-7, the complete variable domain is EAGVAQSPRYKIIEKRQSVAFWCNPISGHATLYWYQQILGQGPKLLIQFQNNGVVDDSQLPKDRFSAERLKGVDSTLKIQPAKLEDSAVYLCASSLSSGEVYEQYFGPGTRLTVT.

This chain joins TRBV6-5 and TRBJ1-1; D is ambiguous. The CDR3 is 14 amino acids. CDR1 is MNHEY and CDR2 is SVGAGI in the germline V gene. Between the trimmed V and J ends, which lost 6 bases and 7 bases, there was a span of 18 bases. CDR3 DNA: TGTGCCAGCAGCCAGGCCGTGACCCTTGATGAAGCTTTCTTT. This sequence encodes CASSQAVTLDEAFF.

The CDR3 region is CASSQITGTDTQYF. CDR3 nucleotide sequence: TGTGCCAGCAGCCAAATTACAGGCACAGATACGCAGTATTTT. This chain joins TRBV14 and TRBJ2-3; D is undetermined. The V gene lost 2 bases and the J gene lost 1 base, with 7 bases spanning the gap. The CDR3 runs 14 residues. The germline gives CDR1 SGHDN, CDR2 FVKESK.

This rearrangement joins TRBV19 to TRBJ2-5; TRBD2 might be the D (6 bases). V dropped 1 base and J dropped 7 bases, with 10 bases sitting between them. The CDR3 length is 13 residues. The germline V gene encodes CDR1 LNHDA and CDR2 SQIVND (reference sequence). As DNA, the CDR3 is TGTGCCAGTAGTATAGGGTCCGGGGGGACCCAGTACTTC. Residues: CASSIGSGGTQYF.

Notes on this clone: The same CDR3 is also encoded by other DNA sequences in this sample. The CDR3 reads CASSLTGFYEQYF. CDR3 sequence (DNA): TGCGCCAGCAGCTTGACAGGTTTCTACGAGCAGTACTTC. The V gene is TRBV5-1, the J gene TRBJ2-7; a possible D gene is TRBD1 (5 bases). Trimming removed 1 base at V and 3 bases at J, with 8 bases between. This CDR3 spans 13 amino acids. In germline, CDR1 is SGHRS, CDR2 YFSETQ.

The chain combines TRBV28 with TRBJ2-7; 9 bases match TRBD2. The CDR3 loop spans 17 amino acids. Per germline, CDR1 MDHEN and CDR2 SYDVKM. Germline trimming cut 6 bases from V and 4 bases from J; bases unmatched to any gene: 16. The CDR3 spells CASSPGGLAVNPYEQYF. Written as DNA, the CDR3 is TGTGCCAGCAGCCCGGGGGGACTAGCTGTCAATCCTTACGAGCAGTACTTC.

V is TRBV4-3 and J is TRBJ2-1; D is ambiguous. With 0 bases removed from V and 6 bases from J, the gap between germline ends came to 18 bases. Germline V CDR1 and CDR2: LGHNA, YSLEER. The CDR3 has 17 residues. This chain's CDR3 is CASSQDPTWSSGNEQFF. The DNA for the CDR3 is TGCGCCAGCAGCCAAGATCCCACCTGGAGTTCGGGCAATGAGCAGTTCTTC.

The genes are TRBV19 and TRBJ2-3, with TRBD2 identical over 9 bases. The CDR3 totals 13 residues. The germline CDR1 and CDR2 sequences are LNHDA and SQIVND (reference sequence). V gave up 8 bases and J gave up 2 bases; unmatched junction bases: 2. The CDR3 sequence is CASRGGATDTQYF. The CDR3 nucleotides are TGTGCCAGTCGCGGGGGGGCCACAGATACGCAGTATTTT.

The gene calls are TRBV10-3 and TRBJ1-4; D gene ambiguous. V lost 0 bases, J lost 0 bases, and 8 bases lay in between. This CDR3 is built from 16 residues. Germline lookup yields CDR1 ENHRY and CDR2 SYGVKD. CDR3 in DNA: TGTGCCATCAGTGAGTCTCTTCCTGCAACTAATGAAAAACTGTTTTTT. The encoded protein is CAISESLPATNEKLFF.

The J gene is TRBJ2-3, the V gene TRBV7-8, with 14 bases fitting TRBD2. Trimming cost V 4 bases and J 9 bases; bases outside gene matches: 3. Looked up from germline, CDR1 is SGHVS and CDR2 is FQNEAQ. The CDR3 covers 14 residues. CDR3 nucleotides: TGTGCCAGCAGCTCTGGGACTAGCGGGGGAACGCAGTATTTT. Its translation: CASSSGTSGGTQYF.

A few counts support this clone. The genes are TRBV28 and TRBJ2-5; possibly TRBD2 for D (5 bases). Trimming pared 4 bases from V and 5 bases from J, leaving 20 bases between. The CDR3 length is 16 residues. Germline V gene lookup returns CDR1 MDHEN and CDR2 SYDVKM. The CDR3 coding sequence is TGTGCCAGCAGTTCTCCCGGACTTAAGGGCTATGAGACCCAGTACTTC. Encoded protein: CASSSPGLKGYETQYF.

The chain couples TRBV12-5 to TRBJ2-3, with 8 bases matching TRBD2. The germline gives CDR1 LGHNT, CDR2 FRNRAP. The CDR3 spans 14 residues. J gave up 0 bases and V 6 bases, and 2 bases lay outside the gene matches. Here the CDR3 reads CASGVAGSTDTQYF. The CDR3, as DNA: TGTGCTAGTGGGGTAGCGGGGAGCACAGATACGCAGTATTTT.

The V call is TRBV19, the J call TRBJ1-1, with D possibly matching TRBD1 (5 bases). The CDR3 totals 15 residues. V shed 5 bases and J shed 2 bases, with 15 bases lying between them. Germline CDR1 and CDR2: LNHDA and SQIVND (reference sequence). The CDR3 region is CASSAVGGFNTEAFF. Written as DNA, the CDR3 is TGTGCCAGTAGTGCCGTCGGGGGTTTCAACACTGAAGCTTTCTTT.

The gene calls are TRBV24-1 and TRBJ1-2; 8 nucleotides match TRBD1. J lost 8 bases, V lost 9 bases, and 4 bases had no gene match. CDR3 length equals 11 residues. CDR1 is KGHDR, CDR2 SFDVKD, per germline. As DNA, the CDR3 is TGTGCCACCCAGGGGGCCGGGGGCTACACCTTC. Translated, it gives CATQGAGGYTF.